Listed below are T cell receptor beta chains from one sample, sequenced in a study of T cell responses to AZD1222 COVID-19 vaccine. Profiled with immunoSEQ multiplex PCR; TCRdb holds only in-frame clones, not every one. In the table there are fewer than 250,000 clones, 85% to 95% of which are singletons. The source was peripheral blood, collected on day 0 of AZD1222 vaccination. Receptors were obtained from an adult in good health. Each CDR3 is given with its conserved first and last residue. D genes are given only for firm matches. Not all rows give a size; the values are once, few, many and, for expanded clones, a class.

d_gene | abundance | j_gene | v_gene | CDR3nt | CDR3aa
NA | few | TRBJ1-5 | TRBV2 | TGTGCCAGCACGTCACAGTCGGGTCAGCCCCAGCATTTT | CASTSQSGQPQHF
TRBD1 | NA | TRBJ1-1 | TRBV6-1 | TGTGCCAGCAGTGAAACCAGGGGGAGTACTGAAGCTTTCTTT | CASSETRGSTEAFF
NA | NA | TRBJ1-3 | TRBV7-2 | TGTGCCAGCAGCTTAAGTTCCGGACCCTCCCCTGGAAACACCATATATTTT | CASSLSSGPSPGNTIYF
NA | NA | TRBJ1-3 | TRBV7-7 | TGTGCCAGCAGCTTAGCGCGGGAGGAGAGCTCTGGAAACACCATATATTTT | CASSLAREESSGNTIYF
TRBD1 | NA | TRBJ2-7 | TRBV7-3 | TGTGCCAGCAGTACCACCGGGACAGGGGTTGACTACGAGCAGTACTTC | CASSTTGTGVDYEQYF
NA | once | TRBJ1-2 | TRBV10-3 | TGTGCCATCAGGGGTTTGGAGGGGAAGGGGGACTATGGCTACACCTTC | CAIRGLEGKGDYGYTF
NA | NA | TRBJ1-5 | TRBV7-2 | TGTGCCAGCAGCTCGGACGGTAATCAGCCCCAGCATTTT | CASSSDGNQPQHF
NA | NA | TRBJ1-3 | TRBV28 | TGTGCCACTACAGGGACTGGAAACACCATATATTTT | CATTGTGNTIYF
NA | NA | TRBJ2-1 | TRBV5-1 | TGCGCCAGCAGCTTGGTTACAGGGCCCTACAATGAGCAGTTCTTC | CASSLVTGPYNEQFF
NA | NA | TRBJ1-2 | TRBV5-1 | TGCGCCAGCAGCTTGGCCCTGGGGAACTATGGCTACACCTTC | CASSLALGNYGYTF
TRBD2 | few | TRBJ2-3 | TRBV2 | TGTGCCAGCAGTCCAACTAGCGGGGGGGCGGATACGCAGTATTTT | CASSPTSGGADTQYF
TRBD1 | NA | TRBJ1-2 | TRBV5-1 | TGCGCCAGCGATACGGGACAGGGATATGGCTACACCTTC | CASDTGQGYGYTF
NA | once | TRBJ2-7 | TRBV25-1 | TGTGCCACCACCCACGAGCAGTACTTC | CATTHEQYF
NA | NA | TRBJ2-2 | TRBV10-3 | TGTGCCATCAGTGAGAGGCAGGACACCGGGGAGCTGTTTTTT | CAISERQDTGELFF
NA | NA | TRBJ1-1 | TRBV29-1 | TGCAGCTCATGGGGGTGGGGGACTGAAGCTTTCTTT | CSSWGWGTEAFF
NA | NA | TRBJ1-6 | TRBV28 | TGTGCCAGCAGTTTGTTTGGTGGGAGGGATTCACCCCTCCACTTT | CASSLFGGRDSPLHF
TRBD2 | once | TRBJ2-5 | TRBV6-2/TRBV6-3 | TGTGCCAGCAGTTATACTAGCGGGGGGCAAGAGACCCAGTACTTC | CASSYTSGGQETQYF
NA | NA | TRBJ1-1 | TRBV21-1 | TGTGCCAGCAGCAAAGTCAGGGCCACTGAAGCTTTCTTT | CASSKVRATEAFF
NA | NA | TRBJ2-5 | TRBV7-8 | TGTGCCAGCAGCTTAGAGGCGGACAGCTACCAAGAGACCCAGTACTTC | CASSLEADSYQETQYF
TRBD2 | once | TRBJ2-3 | TRBV5-1 | TGCGCCAGCAGCTTGGACACCGGGACTAGCGGGGGAATGCAGTATTTT | CASSLDTGTSGGMQYF
NA | NA | TRBJ2-1 | TRBV19 | TGTGCCAGTAGTAAAGAGCAGTACAATGAGCAGTTCTTC | CASSKEQYNEQFF
TRBD2 | NA | TRBJ2-7 | TRBV6-5 | TGTGCCAGCGCCCGGGGGGGCCCCCCCTACGAGCAGTACTTC | CASARGGPPYEQYF
NA | few | TRBJ1-5 | TRBV18 | TGTGCCAGCTCACTACGACAGGGCAATCAGCCCCAGCATTTT | CASSLRQGNQPQHF
TRBD1 | NA | TRBJ1-1 | TRBV29-1 | TGCAGCGTTGAATCAGGGGGTACTGAAGCTTTCTTT | CSVESGGTEAFF
NA | NA | TRBJ1-5 | TRBV27 | TGTGCCAGCAGTTTTCGCTCAAATCAGCCCCAGCATTTT | CASSFRSNQPQHF
NA | NA | TRBJ2-7 | TRBV6-5 | TGTGCCAGCAGTTACTCGTATACGGGGGATTACGAGCAGTACTTC | CASSYSYTGDYEQYF
NA | NA | TRBJ1-1 | TRBV19 | TGTGCCACCTCCGACAGGCCCAACACTGAAGCTTTCTTT | CATSDRPNTEAFF
TRBD2 | NA | TRBJ2-1 | TRBV29-1 | TGCAGCGTTGGAGGGCTCGGCGGGGGGCAGGGTGAGCAGTTCTTC | CSVGGLGGGQGEQFF
NA | NA | TRBJ2-7 | TRBV19 | TGTGCCAGTAGTAACCCCGGGGGCACCTACGAGCAGTACTTC | CASSNPGGTYEQYF
NA | NA | TRBJ2-5 | TRBV4-1 | TGCGCCAGCAGCCAGGAGACACCCCAAGAGACCCAGTACTTC | CASSQETPQETQYF
NA | NA | TRBJ1-2 | TRBV6-5 | TGTGCCAGCAGTTACGAGGGTGGCTACACCTTC | CASSYEGGYTF
NA | once | TRBJ1-2 | TRBV4-3 | TGCGCCAGCAGCCAAGACCACATCCTTAACTATGGCTACACCTTC | CASSQDHILNYGYTF
NA | NA | TRBJ1-3 | TRBV7-2 | TGTGCCAGCAGCGACGGACAGGGAAACACCATATATTTT | CASSDGQGNTIYF
TRBD2 | NA | TRBJ2-1 | TRBV5-1 | TGCGCCAGCAGCAGACCTCAGGCGGTTAATGAGGAGCGGGGGGCGTACAATGAGCAGTTCTTC | CASSRPQAVNEERGAYNEQFF
NA | NA | TRBJ1-2 | TRBV9 | TGTGCCAGCAGCCCCCGAGACAGCTACTATGGCTACACCTTC | CASSPRDSYYGYTF
NA | NA | TRBJ2-3 | TRBV15 | TGTGCCACCAGCAGAGATCGCCCAGATACGCAGTATTTT | CATSRDRPDTQYF
TRBD1 | NA | TRBJ2-2 | TRBV9 | TGTGCCAGCAGCGCAACCAGCCGGGACAGCTACACCGGGGAGCTGTTTTTT | CASSATSRDSYTGELFF
TRBD1 | NA | TRBJ1-5 | TRBV28 | TGTGCCAGCAGTAGAAGGGACAGGGGCGGAGGCAATCAGCCCCAGCATTTT | CASSRRDRGGGNQPQHF
NA | NA | TRBJ2-7 | TRBV2 | TGTGCCACCCAGGGCGTTAGCTCCTACGAGCAGTACTTC | CATQGVSSYEQYF
TRBD1 | NA | TRBJ1-6 | TRBV5-1 | TGCGCCAGCAGCTTAACAGGGGATAATTCACCCCTCCACTTT | CASSLTGDNSPLHF
NA | once | TRBJ1-2 | TRBV12-3/TRBV12-4 | TGTGCCAGCAGTAAAGGGGTAGGCTACACCTTC | CASSKGVGYTF
TRBD1 | NA | TRBJ1-2 | TRBV5-4 | TGTGCCAGCAGCATGACAGGGACCAACTATGGCTACACCTTC | CASSMTGTNYGYTF
NA | NA | TRBJ2-3 | TRBV4-3 | TGCGCCAGCAGCCAAGATTTCGGGGGCCGCGGTACGCAGTATTTT | CASSQDFGGRGTQYF
NA | NA | TRBJ2-7 | TRBV6-5 | TGTGCCACAAAGGAGGCCACCTACGAGCAGTACTTC | CATKEATYEQYF
NA | NA | TRBJ1-6 | TRBV14 | TGTGCCAGCAGCCAGACCCGCTCCCTTTCACCCCTCCACTTT | CASSQTRSLSPLHF
NA | NA | TRBJ1-2 | TRBV30 | TGTGCCTGGAGAAAAGGGAACTATGGCTACACCTTC | CAWRKGNYGYTF
NA | NA | TRBJ2-1 | TRBV30 | TGTGCCTGGACTCCTAGCTTGAATGAGCAGTTCTTC | CAWTPSLNEQFF
NA | few | TRBJ2-2 | TRBV4-2 | TGTGCCAGCAGCCAAGATCTGGGACTGGAGACCGGGGAGCTGTTTTTT | CASSQDLGLETGELFF
NA | once | TRBJ1-1 | TRBV29-1 | TGCAGCGTTACGGGACGGACGAACACTGAAGCTTTCTTT | CSVTGRTNTEAFF
TRBD1 | NA | TRBJ2-7 | TRBV24-1 | TGTGCCACCAGTGACCGGGACAGCTACGAGCAGTACTTC | CATSDRDSYEQYF
NA | once | TRBJ2-2 | TRBV5-4 | TGTGCCAGCAGCTTGGTCGGTTCTAAGCTTGCGGGGGAGCTGTTTTTT | CASSLVGSKLAGELFF
NA | NA | TRBJ1-5 | TRBV2 | TGTGCCAGCAGGTGGGGATATAGCAATCAGCCCCAGCATTTT | CASRWGYSNQPQHF
NA | NA | TRBJ2-7 | TRBV28 | TGTGCCAGCAGTAACAGGGACCACGAGCAGTACTTC | CASSNRDHEQYF
NA | NA | TRBJ2-1 | TRBV11-2 | TGTGCCAGCAGCCTCTGGGGGGGGACAAGTAATGAGCAGTTCTTC | CASSLWGGTSNEQFF